The rows below give T cell receptor beta chains drawn from one sample of a study of cytomegalovirus exposure and HLA in healthy donors. Some clones are missing from TCRdb's copy, which holds only in-frame ones; the method was immunoSEQ multiplex PCR. Here the sample spans 85,000 to 130,000 clones, roughly 78% being singletons. Sample: PBMCs. These receptors all come from a woman aged 40 to 55 in good health and CMV-seronegative. CDR3s include the opening cysteine and the closing phenylalanine or tryptophan. The D gene is left open where the match is weak. Clone sizes are given selectively: once, few, many, or a class where the clone is expanded.

j_gene: TRBJ2-7; v_gene: TRBV28; abundance: NA; d_gene: NA; CDR3aa: CASRLSPGGVYEQYF; CDR3nt: TGTGCCAGCAGGTTATCGCCGGGGGGCGTGTACGAGCAGTACTTC
j_gene: TRBJ2-3; v_gene: TRBV7-2; abundance: NA; d_gene: TRBD2; CDR3aa: CASSPEVAGPSHTDTQYF; CDR3nt: TGTGCCAGCAGCCCTGAGGTAGCGGGCCCGTCCCACACAGATACGCAGTATTTT
j_gene: TRBJ2-7; v_gene: TRBV4-3; abundance: NA; d_gene: TRBD1; CDR3aa: CASSCRDRGLYEQYF; CDR3nt: TGCGCCAGCAGCTGCCGGGACAGGGGGCTCTACGAGCAGTACTTC
j_gene: TRBJ2-2; v_gene: TRBV29-1; abundance: NA; d_gene: NA; CDR3aa: CSVGRVNTGELFF; CDR3nt: TGCAGCGTTGGCAGGGTGAACACCGGGGAGCTGTTTTTT
j_gene: TRBJ2-3; v_gene: TRBV10-3; abundance: NA; d_gene: NA; CDR3aa: CAISEVGGGITDTQYF; CDR3nt: TGTGCCATCAGTGAGGTTGGTGGAGGGATCACAGATACGCAGTATTTT
j_gene: TRBJ1-5; v_gene: TRBV30; abundance: NA; d_gene: NA; CDR3aa: CAWSPGIDQPQHF; CDR3nt: TGTGCCTGGAGCCCGGGAATCGATCAGCCCCAGCATTTT
j_gene: TRBJ1-1; v_gene: TRBV6-5; abundance: NA; d_gene: NA; CDR3aa: CASSYGQTNTEAFF; CDR3nt: TGTGCCAGCAGTTACGGGCAGACAAACACTGAAGCTTTCTTT
j_gene: TRBJ2-7; v_gene: TRBV19; abundance: NA; d_gene: TRBD2; CDR3aa: CATGPNGLAGGLRYF; CDR3nt: TGTGCCACGGGCCCGAATGGTCTAGCGGGAGGGCTCCGGTACTTC
j_gene: TRBJ2-7; v_gene: TRBV6-1; abundance: NA; d_gene: NA; CDR3aa: CASSENAPGLTYEQYF; CDR3nt: TGTGCCAGCAGTGAAAACGCACCGGGACTGACCTACGAGCAGTACTTC
j_gene: TRBJ2-5; v_gene: TRBV28; abundance: NA; d_gene: TRBD1; CDR3aa: CASSIYTGQVEETQYF; CDR3nt: TGTGCCAGCAGCATCTACACGGGACAGGTTGAAGAGACCCAGTACTTC
j_gene: TRBJ2-7; v_gene: TRBV7-3; abundance: once; d_gene: NA; CDR3aa: CASSWDFRLEQYF; CDR3nt: TGTGCCAGCAGCTGGGACTTCCGCCTCGAGCAGTACTTC
j_gene: TRBJ2-1; v_gene: TRBV4-3; abundance: NA; d_gene: TRBD2; CDR3aa: CASSQDVGGSIVNEQFF; CDR3nt: TGCGCCAGCAGCCAAGATGTCGGCGGGAGTATAGTAAATGAGCAGTTCTTC
j_gene: TRBJ1-3; v_gene: TRBV18; abundance: NA; d_gene: TRBD1; CDR3aa: CASSPGTGRGSGNTIYF; CDR3nt: TGTGCCAGCTCACCGGGGACAGGTCGAGGCTCTGGAAACACCATATATTTT
j_gene: TRBJ2-2; v_gene: TRBV2; abundance: once; d_gene: TRBD2; CDR3aa: CASRGGLAGPTGELFF; CDR3nt: TGTGCCAGCAGAGGGGGACTAGCGGGTCCCACCGGGGAGCTGTTTTTT
j_gene: TRBJ1-1; v_gene: TRBV6-5; abundance: NA; d_gene: TRBD1; CDR3aa: CASSPDRATEAFF; CDR3nt: TGTGCCAGCAGTCCTGACAGGGCCACTGAAGCTTTCTTT
j_gene: TRBJ1-1; v_gene: TRBV11-3; abundance: NA; d_gene: NA; CDR3aa: CASSLQWNTEAFF; CDR3nt: TGTGCCAGCAGCTTACAGTGGAACACTGAAGCTTTCTTT
j_gene: TRBJ2-1; v_gene: TRBV4-3; abundance: NA; d_gene: TRBD2; CDR3aa: CASSQDFGGRRYEQFF; CDR3nt: TGCGCCAGCAGCCAAGATTTTGGCGGGAGGCGGTATGAGCAGTTCTTC
j_gene: TRBJ1-1; v_gene: TRBV2; abundance: NA; d_gene: TRBD1; CDR3aa: CASRGVGTGEMTEAFF; CDR3nt: TGTGCCAGCAGGGGGGTGGGGACAGGGGAGATGACTGAAGCTTTCTTT
j_gene: TRBJ2-7; v_gene: TRBV9; abundance: NA; d_gene: NA; CDR3aa: CASSVGDGDEQYF; CDR3nt: TGTGCCAGCAGCGTAGGCGATGGTGACGAGCAGTACTTC
j_gene: TRBJ2-6; v_gene: TRBV7-9; abundance: NA; d_gene: NA; CDR3aa: CSSSSNRRGPGANVLTF; CDR3nt: TGTTCCAGCAGCTCCAATAGACGGGGTCCTGGGGCCAACGTCCTGACTTTC
j_gene: TRBJ1-1; v_gene: TRBV13; abundance: NA; d_gene: NA; CDR3aa: CASSLETVRTEAFF; CDR3nt: TGTGCCAGCAGCTTAGAGACAGTGAGGACTGAAGCTTTCTTT
j_gene: TRBJ2-3; v_gene: TRBV12-5; abundance: few; d_gene: TRBD2; CDR3aa: CASAGGPDTQYF; CDR3nt: TGTGCTAGTGCGGGAGGACCAGATACGCAGTATTTT
j_gene: TRBJ1-3; v_gene: TRBV5-8; abundance: NA; d_gene: NA; CDR3aa: CASSFPGRGNTIYF; CDR3nt: TGTGCCAGCAGCTTCCCAGGGCGAGGAAACACCATATATTTT
j_gene: TRBJ1-2; v_gene: TRBV5-1; abundance: once; d_gene: NA; CDR3aa: CASSFLTADYGYTF; CDR3nt: TGCGCCAGCAGCTTCCTGACCGCGGACTATGGCTACACCTTC
j_gene: TRBJ1-2; v_gene: TRBV5-1; abundance: NA; d_gene: TRBD1; CDR3aa: CASSSTTTGGYGYTF; CDR3nt: TGCGCCAGCAGCTCGACCACGACAGGGGGCTATGGCTACACCTTC
j_gene: TRBJ2-1; v_gene: TRBV10-2; abundance: NA; d_gene: TRBD2; CDR3aa: CASSFSGGSYNEQFF; CDR3nt: TGCGCCAGCAGTTTTAGCGGGGGCTCCTACAATGAGCAGTTCTTC
j_gene: TRBJ1-6; v_gene: TRBV25-1; abundance: NA; d_gene: NA; CDR3aa: CASSDTGTNSPLHF; CDR3nt: TGTGCCAGCAGTGATACAGGAACCAATTCACCCCTCCACTTT
j_gene: TRBJ1-4; v_gene: TRBV6-1; abundance: NA; d_gene: TRBD1; CDR3aa: CASSEDDRVGGLGEKLFF; CDR3nt: TGTGCCAGCAGTGAAGATGACAGGGTTGGGGGTTTGGGTGAAAAACTGTTTTTT
j_gene: TRBJ2-5; v_gene: TRBV11-1; abundance: NA; d_gene: TRBD2; CDR3aa: CASGTSGRGETQYF; CDR3nt: TGTGCCAGCGGCACTAGCGGGAGGGGGGAGACCCAGTACTTC
j_gene: TRBJ2-7; v_gene: TRBV19; abundance: NA; d_gene: TRBD1; CDR3aa: CASSIGGQGDYEQYF; CDR3nt: TGTGCCAGTAGTATCGGCGGACAGGGGGACTACGAGCAGTACTTC
j_gene: TRBJ2-1; v_gene: TRBV7-9; abundance: NA; d_gene: NA; CDR3aa: CASSPQGRNEQFF; CDR3nt: TGTGCCAGCAGCCCCCAGGGCAGAAATGAGCAGTTCTTC
j_gene: TRBJ2-2; v_gene: TRBV4-3; abundance: NA; d_gene: NA; CDR3aa: CASSQDRGSNTGELFF; CDR3nt: TGCGCCAGCAGCCAAGATCGAGGGAGCAACACCGGGGAGCTGTTTTTT
j_gene: TRBJ2-1; v_gene: TRBV5-5; abundance: NA; d_gene: NA; CDR3aa: CASSLEPGMDEQFF; CDR3nt: TGTGCCAGCAGCTTGGAACCAGGGATGGATGAGCAGTTCTTC
j_gene: TRBJ1-2; v_gene: TRBV4-3; abundance: NA; d_gene: TRBD1; CDR3aa: CASSQDTGVYGYTF; CDR3nt: TGCGCCAGCAGCCAAGACACAGGGGTCTATGGCTACACCTTC
j_gene: TRBJ2-5; v_gene: TRBV7-2; abundance: NA; d_gene: NA; CDR3aa: CASSSYTVETQYF; CDR3nt: TGTGCCAGCAGCTCGTACACAGTGGAGACCCAGTACTTC
j_gene: TRBJ1-1; v_gene: TRBV29-1; abundance: NA; d_gene: NA; CDR3aa: CSVVKGVTEAFF; CDR3nt: TGCAGCGTTGTTAAGGGGGTGACTGAAGCTTTCTTT
j_gene: TRBJ2-7; v_gene: TRBV7-9; abundance: NA; d_gene: TRBD2; CDR3aa: CASSTIAGGPHEQYF; CDR3nt: TGTGCCAGCAGCACCATAGCGGGAGGGCCTCACGAGCAGTACTTC
j_gene: TRBJ1-5; v_gene: TRBV4-1; abundance: few; d_gene: TRBD1; CDR3aa: CASSQVNRGGNQPQHF; CDR3nt: TGCGCCAGCAGCCAAGTGAACAGGGGTGGCAATCAGCCCCAGCATTTT
j_gene: TRBJ2-3; v_gene: TRBV5-4; abundance: NA; d_gene: NA; CDR3aa: CASSLETTFTDTQYF; CDR3nt: TGTGCCAGCAGCCTTGAGACTACCTTCACAGATACGCAGTATTTT
j_gene: TRBJ1-1; v_gene: TRBV19; abundance: NA; d_gene: NA; CDR3aa: CATAGVNTEAFF; CDR3nt: TGTGCCACCGCGGGGGTGAACACTGAAGCTTTCTTT
j_gene: TRBJ2-1; v_gene: TRBV19; abundance: NA; d_gene: TRBD1; CDR3aa: CASSIRQGAGNEQFF; CDR3nt: TGTGCCAGTAGTATAAGGCAGGGGGCAGGGAATGAGCAGTTCTTC
j_gene: TRBJ1-2; v_gene: TRBV6-5; abundance: once; d_gene: NA; CDR3aa: CASTSRTGIVEGYTF; CDR3nt: TGTGCCAGCACCTCGCGAACAGGGATCGTAGAGGGCTACACCTTC
j_gene: TRBJ2-7; v_gene: TRBV19; abundance: few; d_gene: NA; CDR3aa: CASSSGEPYEQYF; CDR3nt: TGTGCCAGTAGTTCAGGGGAGCCCTACGAGCAGTACTTC